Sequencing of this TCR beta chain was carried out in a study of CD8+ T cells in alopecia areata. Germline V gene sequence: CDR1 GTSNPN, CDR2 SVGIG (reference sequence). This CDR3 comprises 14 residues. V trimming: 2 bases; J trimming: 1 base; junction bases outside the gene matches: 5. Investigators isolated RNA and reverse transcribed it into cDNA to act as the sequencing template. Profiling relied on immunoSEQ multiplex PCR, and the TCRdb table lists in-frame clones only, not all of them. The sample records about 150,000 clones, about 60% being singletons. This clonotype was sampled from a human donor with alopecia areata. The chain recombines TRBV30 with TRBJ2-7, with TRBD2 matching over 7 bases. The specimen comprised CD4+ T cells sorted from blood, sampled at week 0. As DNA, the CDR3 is TGTGCCTGGAGTAGAGGGACTAAGTCCTACGAGCAGTACTTC. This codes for CAWSRGTKSYEQYF.